One TCR beta chain is described in this entry. Its antigen is not known. The data stem from a study of graft-versus-host responses after intestinal transplantation. At the level of the study: The recipients all started with anti-thymocyte globulin induction and then took tacrolimus and steroids for approximately 3 years.

Broader study findings: Present in recipient marrow, GvH clones included some that appeared first in ileum or blood. Declining HvG levels early post-transplant were linked to peak circulating GvH clone levels. Allografts of one patient group, those with graft-donor T cell macrochimerism, had high graft-versus-host to host-versus-graft clonal ratios.

V was cut by 1 base and J by 8 bases, with 23 bases left in between. Germline V lookup: CDR1 MNHNS, CDR2 SASEGT. The CDR3 contains 18 residues. Here immunoSEQ multiplex PCR was the method, and the copy in TCRdb shows in-frame clones only, minus some. The sample yields about 97,000 clones, roughly 90% seen once. This receptor was identified in a human donor who was the organ donor for an intestinal transplant. The specimen comprised unstimulated CD8+ T cells sorted from spleen or lymph node cells, sampled before transplant. This chain joins TRBV6-1 and TRBJ1-4; the D gene is possibly TRBD1 (6 bases). CDR3 in amino acids: CASSEEAQQGWVREKLFF. The CDR3 DNA is TGTGCCAGCAGTGAAGAAGCCCAACAGGGTTGGGTAAGGGAAAAACTGTTTTTT.